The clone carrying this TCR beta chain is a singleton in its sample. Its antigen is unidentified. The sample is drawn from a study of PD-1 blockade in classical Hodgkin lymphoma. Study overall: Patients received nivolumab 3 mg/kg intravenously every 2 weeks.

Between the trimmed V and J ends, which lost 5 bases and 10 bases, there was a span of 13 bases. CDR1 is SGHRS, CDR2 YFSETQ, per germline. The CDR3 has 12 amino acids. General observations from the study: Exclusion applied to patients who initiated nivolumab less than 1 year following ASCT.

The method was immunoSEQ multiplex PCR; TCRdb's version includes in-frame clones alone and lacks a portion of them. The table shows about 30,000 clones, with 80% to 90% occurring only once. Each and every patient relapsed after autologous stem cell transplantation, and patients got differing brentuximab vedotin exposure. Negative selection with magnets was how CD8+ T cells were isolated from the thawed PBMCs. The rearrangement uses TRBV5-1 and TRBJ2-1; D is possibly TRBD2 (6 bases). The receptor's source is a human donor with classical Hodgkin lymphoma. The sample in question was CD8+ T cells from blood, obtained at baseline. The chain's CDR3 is CASRASALEQFF. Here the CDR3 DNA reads TGCGCCAGCAGGGCTAGCGCCCTAGAGCAGTTCTTC.